The present TCR beta chain was sequenced within a study of T cells after yellow fever vaccination. The ends were cut back, 8 bases at V and 7 bases at J, with 23 bases in the middle. The CDR3 extends over 15 amino acids. Germline V gene data show CDR1 as SGHVS and CDR2 as FNYEAQ. Study outcomes and limitations: The secondary response showed a weaker magnitude and a faster peak, day 5 versus 15. Among primary-vaccination clones, most reappeared after the booster, at almost 98% for CD4 and 85% to 90% for CD8. Abundant bulk-derived clonotypes could contaminate FACS-sorted repertoires. A small proportion of clonotypes was detected in both the CD4 and CD8 compartments.

This clonotype was found a few times. What it recognizes is unknown. TCRdb itself ran the 5' RACE reads through MiXCR, one entry per CDR3 protein. The table records some 340,000 distinct CDR3 sequences, over 8.5% of them present only once. This receptor was taken from a young man who received the YFV17D yellow fever vaccine. The sample in question was CD4+ T cells sorted from PBMCs, obtained 45 days after the yellow fever booster vaccination. The J gene is TRBJ1-1, the V gene TRBV7-6, with TRBD1 as a possible D gene (6 bases). CDR3 in DNA: TGTGCCAGCGCCCCTTACGGGGGGGCTAATGGTGAAGCTTTCTTT. Protein product: CASAPYGGANGEAFF. The variable domain in full, completed from reference TRBV7-6 and TRBJ1-1, reads GAGVSQSPRYKVTKRGQDVALRCDPISGHVSLYWYRQALGQGPEFLTYFNYEAQQDKSGLPNDRFSAERPEGSISTLTIQRTEQRDSAMYRCASAPYGGANGEAFFGQGTRLTVV.